The next 15 T cell receptor beta chains were all read from a single sample in a study of cytomegalovirus exposure and HLA in healthy donors. 60 Vbeta and 13 Jbeta primers were used in PCR. Clones were read by immunoSEQ multiplex PCR, and TCRdb kept only the in-frame ones, dropping some. The data show approximately 83,000 clones, about 84% seen once. Sequences were obtained from PBMCs. Source of these receptors: a young man in good health and CMV-seronegative.

V and J are TRBV14 and TRBJ1-2; D ambiguous. Germline V gene sequence: CDR1 SGHDN, CDR2 FVKESK. Trimming shortened V by 0 bases and J by 4 bases, and 15 bases separated the two germline ends. The CDR3 contains 16 residues. DNA for the CDR3: TGTGCCAGCAGCCAAGATATTGGCGGCGTCGGCTATGGCTACACCTTC. Translation: CASSQDIGGVGYGYTF.

The chain links TRBV13 to TRBJ2-7; 8 bases line up with TRBD1. The germline gives CDR1 PRHDT, CDR2 FYEKMQ (reference sequence). The CDR3 loop spans 15 amino acids. Unmatched junction bases numbered 9, after V lost 5 bases and J lost 3 bases. CDR3 nucleotides: TGTGCCAGCAGCCCTCGGCAGGGGGCATACTACGAGCAGTACTTC. Residues: CASSPRQGAYYEQYF.

The gene calls are TRBV13 and TRBJ2-1; perhaps TRBD1 as D (6 bases). Germline CDR1 PRHDT, CDR2 FYEKMQ (reference sequence). V was cut by 5 bases and J by 6 bases, with 11 bases left in between. This CDR3 is built from 13 residues. The CDR3 nucleotides are TGTGCCAGCAGCCGTAACAGGGTCAATGAGCAGTTCTTC. Translating gives CASSRNRVNEQFF. Full variable domain (rest looked up from reference TRBV13 and TRBJ2-1): AAGVIQSPRHLIKEKRETATLKCYPIPRHDTVYWYQQGPGQDPQFLISFYEKMQSDKGSIPDRFSAQQFSDYHSELNMSSLELGDSALYFCASSRNRVNEQFFGPGTRLTVL.

This clone came up once. For the CDR3, the DNA is TGTGCCAGCAGTAACGGGGCAGATACGCAGTATTTT. This translates into CASSNGADTQYF. V is TRBV6-6 and J is TRBJ2-3; TRBD2 might be the D (5 bases). V was trimmed by 5 bases and J by 4 bases, leaving 7 bases between them. This CDR3 has 12 amino acids. Germline-derived CDR1 and CDR2 are MNHNY and SVGAGI (reference sequence).

This rearrangement joins TRBV5-1 to TRBJ1-1; 9 positions match TRBD1. V was clipped by 3 bases and J by 3 bases; unmatched bases: 6. Germline values: CDR1 SGHRS, CDR2 YFSETQ. The CDR3 has 15 amino acids. The CDR3 DNA reads as TGCGCCAGCAGCTGGGGGGACAGGGAGGACACTGAAGCTTTCTTT. The encoded protein is CASSWGDREDTEAFF.

This clone has more than one count but fewer than ten. The chain combines TRBV6-1 with TRBJ2-5; a weak D match, TRBD1 (6 bases). V dropped 1 base and J dropped 1 base, with 10 bases sitting between them. CDR3 length equals 15 residues. In germline, CDR1 is MNHNS, CDR2 SASEGT. As DNA, the CDR3 is TGTGCCAGCAGTGAAGATCACAGGGCCCAAGAGACCCAGTACTTC. Translating it yields CASSEDHRAQETQYF.

The genes are TRBV5-1 and TRBJ1-6; maybe TRBD1 (5 bases). The CDR3 contains 14 residues. The germline V gene has CDR1 SGHRS and CDR2 YFSETQ. V shed 2 bases and J shed 10 bases, with 13 bases lying between them. This chain's CDR3 is CASSFKQGGSPLHF. As DNA, the CDR3 is TGCGCCAGCAGCTTTAAGCAGGGAGGATCACCCCTCCACTTT.

This chain connects TRBV23-1 to TRBJ2-7; 8 nucleotides line up with TRBD2. TRBV23-1 is flagged as an ORF with uncertain function. The ends lost 7 bases at V and 1 base at J; junction bases unmatched: 6. This CDR3 spans 14 amino acids. This chain's CDR3 is CASNRLAMSYEQYF. CDR3 in DNA: TGCGCCAGCAACCGACTAGCGATGTCCTACGAGCAGTACTTC.

In this sample, this clone turned up once. The same CDR3 also results from other DNA sequences found in this sample. The J gene is TRBJ2-5, the V gene TRBV5-1, with D possibly TRBD1 on 6 matching bases. CDR3 length equals 13 residues. Per germline, CDR1 SGHRS and CDR2 YFSETQ. The germline V and J ends were trimmed by 0 bases and 5 bases, with 8 bases remaining between them. CDR3 in amino acids: CASSLGQGETQYF. The CDR3 DNA reads TGCGCCAGCAGCTTGGGCCAGGGGGAGACCCAGTACTTC.

This rearrangement joins TRBV25-1 to TRBJ2-1; TRBD2 matches 7 bases. Germline CDR1 and CDR2: MGHDK and SYGVNS. V gave up 2 bases and J gave up 4 bases; unmatched junction bases: 5. The CDR3 contains 15 residues. The CDR3 sequence: CASSEGRGTYNEQFF. DNA for the CDR3: TGTGCCAGCAGTGAAGGGCGGGGGACTTACAATGAGCAGTTCTTC. The variable domain in full, with the rest retrieved from reference TRBV25-1 and TRBJ2-1, is EADIYQTPRYLVIGTGKKITLECSQTMGHDKMYWYQQDPGMELHLIHYSYGVNSTEKGDLSSESTVSRIRTEHFPLTLESARPSHTSQYLCASSEGRGTYNEQFFGPGTRLTVL.

The rearrangement links TRBV6-5 to TRBJ1-2; 7 positions match TRBD1. Trimming removed 6 bases from V and 3 bases from J; junction bases left unmatched: 10. In germline, CDR1 is MNHEY, CDR2 SVGAGI. This CDR3 is 15 amino acids long. The CDR3 sequence is CASRKVRGLHYGYTF. Written as DNA, the CDR3 is TGTGCCAGCAGAAAGGTCAGGGGGTTACACTATGGCTACACCTTC.

The chain has TRBV19 and TRBJ1-5, with 8 positions matching TRBD1. Germline V gene data show CDR1 as LNHDA and CDR2 as SQIVND (reference sequence). The CDR3 runs to 15 residues. Losses at the gene ends were 7 bases for V and 0 bases for J; bases not matched to a gene: 5. The CDR3 protein is CASTRTGNSNQPQHF. The CDR3 coding sequence is TGTGCCAGTACCCGGACAGGGAATAGCAATCAGCCCCAGCATTTT.

The rearrangement uses TRBV5-1 and TRBJ2-1, with 8 bases identical to TRBD2. CDR1 is SGHRS and CDR2 is YFSETQ in the germline V gene. The CDR3 sequence is 15 residues long. The V and J ends lost 1 base and 6 bases, in that order; junction bases with no gene match: 6. The CDR3 reads CASSLTGGAINEQFF. The CDR3 DNA is TGCGCCAGCAGCTTGACCGGGGGGGCGATCAATGAGCAGTTCTTC.

The V call is TRBV18, the J call TRBJ2-1; TRBD2 is a possible D gene (6 bases). The V end lost 6 bases, the J end lost 3 bases, and 15 bases lay between the germline ends. Germline V CDR1 and CDR2: KGHSH, LQKENI. The CDR3 loop spans 15 amino acids. The CDR3, as DNA: TGTGCCAGCTCTCCATTTCCGGGGGTCTACAATGAGCAGTTCTTC. As protein: CASSPFPGVYNEQFF.

The chain links TRBV19 to TRBJ1-3; D might be TRBD1 (5 bases). The CDR3 extends over 16 amino acids. Trimming cost V 5 bases and J 3 bases, with 17 bases left between them. In germline, CDR1 is LNHDA, CDR2 SQIVND (reference sequence). The CDR3 DNA reads TGTGCCAGTAGTGGGGGGACCGGACGGATTGGAAACACCATATATTTT. Translated: CASSGGTGRIGNTIYF.